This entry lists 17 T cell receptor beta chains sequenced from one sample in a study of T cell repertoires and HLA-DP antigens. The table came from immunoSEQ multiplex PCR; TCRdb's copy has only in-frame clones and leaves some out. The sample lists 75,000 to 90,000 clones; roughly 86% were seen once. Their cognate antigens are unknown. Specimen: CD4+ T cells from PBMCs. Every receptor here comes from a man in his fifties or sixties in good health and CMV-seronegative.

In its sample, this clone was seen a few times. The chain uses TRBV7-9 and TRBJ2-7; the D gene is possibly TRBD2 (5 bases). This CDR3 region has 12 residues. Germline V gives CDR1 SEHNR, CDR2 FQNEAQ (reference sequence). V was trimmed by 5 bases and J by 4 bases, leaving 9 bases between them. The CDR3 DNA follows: TGTGCCAGCAGCCAACTAGGATACGAGCAGTACTTC. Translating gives CASSQLGYEQYF.

The CDR3 region has the DNA TGTGCCAGCAGCCTCACCGACAGTTCCTACGAGCAGTACTTC. Protein product: CASSLTDSSYEQYF. The rearrangement uses TRBV11-2 and TRBJ2-7; tentatively, D is TRBD1 (5 bases). Trimming took off 5 bases at V and 1 base at J, with 12 bases between the two ends. From germline, CDR1 is SGHAT and CDR2 FQNNGV. The CDR3 contains 14 residues.

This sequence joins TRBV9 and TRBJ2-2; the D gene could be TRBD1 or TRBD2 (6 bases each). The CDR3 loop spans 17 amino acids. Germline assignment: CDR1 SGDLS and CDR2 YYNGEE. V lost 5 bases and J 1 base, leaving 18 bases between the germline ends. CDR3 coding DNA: TGTGCCAGCAGTGGAGGGACATCTCTGATGAACACCGGGGAGCTGTTTTTT. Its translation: CASSGGTSLMNTGELFF. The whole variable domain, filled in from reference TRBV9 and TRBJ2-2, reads DSGVTQTPKHLITATGQRVTLRCSPRSGDLSVYWYQQSLDQGLQFLIQYYNGEERAKGNILERFSAQQFPDLHSELNLSSLELGDSALYFCASSGGTSLMNTGELFFGEGSRLTVL.

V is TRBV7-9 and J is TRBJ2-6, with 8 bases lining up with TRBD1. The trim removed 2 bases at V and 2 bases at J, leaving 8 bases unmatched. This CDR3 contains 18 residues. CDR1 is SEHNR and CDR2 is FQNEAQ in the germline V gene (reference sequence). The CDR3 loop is CASSLRSHRGTGANVLTF. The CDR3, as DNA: TGTGCCAGCAGCTTACGATCACACAGGGGGACTGGGGCCAACGTCCTGACTTTC.

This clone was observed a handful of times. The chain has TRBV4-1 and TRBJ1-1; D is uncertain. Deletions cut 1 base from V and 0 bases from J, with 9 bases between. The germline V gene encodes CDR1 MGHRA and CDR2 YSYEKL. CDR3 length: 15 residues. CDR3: CASSQVGRMNTEAFF. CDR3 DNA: TGCGCCAGCAGCCAAGTAGGGCGGATGAACACTGAAGCTTTCTTT.

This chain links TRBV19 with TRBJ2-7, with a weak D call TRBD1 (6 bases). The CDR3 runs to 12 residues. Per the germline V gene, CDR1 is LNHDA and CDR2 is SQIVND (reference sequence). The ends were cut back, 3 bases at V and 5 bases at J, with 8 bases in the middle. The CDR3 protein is CASSIKGDEQYF. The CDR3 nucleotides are TGTGCCAGTAGTATCAAGGGGGACGAGCAGTACTTC.

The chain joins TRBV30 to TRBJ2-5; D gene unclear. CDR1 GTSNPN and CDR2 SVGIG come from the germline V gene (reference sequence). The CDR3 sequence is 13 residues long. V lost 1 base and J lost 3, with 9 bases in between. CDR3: CAWSGGAEETQYF. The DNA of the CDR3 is TGTGCCTGGAGTGGGGGTGCAGAAGAGACCCAGTACTTC.

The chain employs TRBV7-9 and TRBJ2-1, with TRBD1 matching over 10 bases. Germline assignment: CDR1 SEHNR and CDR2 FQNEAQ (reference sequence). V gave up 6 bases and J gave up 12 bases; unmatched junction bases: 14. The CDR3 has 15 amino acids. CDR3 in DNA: TGTGCCAGCAGACCCGGGACAGGGGATACAATGAGGCAGTTCTTC. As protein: CASRPGTGDTMRQFF.

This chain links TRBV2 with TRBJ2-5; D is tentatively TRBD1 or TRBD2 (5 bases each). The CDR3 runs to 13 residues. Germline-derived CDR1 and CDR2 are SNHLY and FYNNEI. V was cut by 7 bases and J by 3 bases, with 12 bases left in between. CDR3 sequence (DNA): TGTGCCAGCAAGTCACGAGGGGAAGAGACCCAGTACTTC. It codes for CASKSRGEETQYF.

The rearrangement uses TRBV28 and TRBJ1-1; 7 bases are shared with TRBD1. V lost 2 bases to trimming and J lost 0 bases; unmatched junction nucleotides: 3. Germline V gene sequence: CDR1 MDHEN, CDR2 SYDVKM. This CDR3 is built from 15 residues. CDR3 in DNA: TGTGCCAGCAGTTTAGGGACAGCCCTGAACACTGAAGCTTTCTTT. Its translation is CASSLGTALNTEAFF.

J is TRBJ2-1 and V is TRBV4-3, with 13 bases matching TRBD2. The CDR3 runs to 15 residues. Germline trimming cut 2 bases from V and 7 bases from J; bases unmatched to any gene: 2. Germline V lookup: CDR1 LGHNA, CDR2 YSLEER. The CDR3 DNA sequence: TGCGCCAGCAGCCAAAGGACTAGCGGGGGTAATGAGCAGTTCTTC. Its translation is CASSQRTSGGNEQFF.

DNA for the CDR3: TGTGCCAGCAGCCGACTAGCGGGAGGCCCAGATACGCAGTATTTT. Protein product: CASSRLAGGPDTQYF. The chain is built from TRBV7-9 and TRBJ2-3, with 13 bases identical to TRBD2. This CDR3 has 15 amino acids. Losses at the gene ends were 5 bases for V and 4 bases for J; bases not matched to a gene: 3. Germline V gene sequence: CDR1 SEHNR, CDR2 FQNEAQ (reference sequence).

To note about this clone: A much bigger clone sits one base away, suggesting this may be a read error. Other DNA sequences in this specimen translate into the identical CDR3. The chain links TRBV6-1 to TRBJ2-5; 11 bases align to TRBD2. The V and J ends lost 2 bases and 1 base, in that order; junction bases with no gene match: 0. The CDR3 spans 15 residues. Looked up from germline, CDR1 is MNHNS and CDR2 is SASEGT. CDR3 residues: CASSELAGGQETQYF. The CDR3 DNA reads TGTGCCAGCAGTGAACTAGCGGGGGGCCAAGAGACCCAGTACTTC.

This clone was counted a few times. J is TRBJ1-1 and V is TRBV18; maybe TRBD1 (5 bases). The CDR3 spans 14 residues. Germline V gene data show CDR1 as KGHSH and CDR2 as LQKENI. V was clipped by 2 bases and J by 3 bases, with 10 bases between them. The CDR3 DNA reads TGTGCCAGCTCACCAGAGCAGGGATACACTGAAGCTTTCTTT. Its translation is CASSPEQGYTEAFF.

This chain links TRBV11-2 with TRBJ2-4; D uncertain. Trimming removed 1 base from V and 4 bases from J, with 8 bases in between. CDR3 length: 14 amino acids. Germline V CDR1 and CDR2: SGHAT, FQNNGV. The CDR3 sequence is CASSLAGIKNIQYF. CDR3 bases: TGTGCCAGCAGCTTAGCGGGTATTAAAAACATTCAGTACTTC. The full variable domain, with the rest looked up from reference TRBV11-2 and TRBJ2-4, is EAGVAQSPRYKIIEKRQSVAFWCNPISGHATLYWYQQILGQGPKLLIQFQNNGVVDDSQLPKDRFSAERLKGVDSTLKIQPAKLEDSAVYLCASSLAGIKNIQYFGAGTRLSVL.

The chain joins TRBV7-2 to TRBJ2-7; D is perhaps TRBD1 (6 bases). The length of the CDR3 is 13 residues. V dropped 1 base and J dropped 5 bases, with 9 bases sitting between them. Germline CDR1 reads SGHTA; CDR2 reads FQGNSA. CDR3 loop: CASSLDRVDEQYF. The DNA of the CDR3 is TGTGCCAGCAGCTTAGACAGGGTGGACGAGCAGTACTTC.

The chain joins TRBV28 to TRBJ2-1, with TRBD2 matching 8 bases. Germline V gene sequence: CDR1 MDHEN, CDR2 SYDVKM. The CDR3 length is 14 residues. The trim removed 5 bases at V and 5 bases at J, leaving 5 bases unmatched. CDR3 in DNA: TGTGCCAGCAGTACGGGACTAGTTCACAATGAGCAGTTCTTC. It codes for CASSTGLVHNEQFF.